Below, 8 T cell receptor beta chains from the same sample are listed, as sequenced in a study of T-cell reconstitution after alpha-beta-depleted transplantation in children. Unique molecular identifiers featured in how the TCRbeta library was prepared. TCRdb ran MiXCR on the PCR reads and lists one entry per CDR3 protein. The table lists just over 950,000 distinct CDR3 sequences, under 30% of them singletons, with 25% to 35% in the top ten. The starting material was PBMCs, mostly from graft donor cells, obtained 360 days after TCRalphabeta/CD19-depleted stem cell transplant. The source is a boy less than two years old who had a stem cell transplant for SCID, so the T cells may come from the graft donor.

The chain recombines TRBV12-3 or TRBV12-4 with TRBJ2-3; D call uncertain. CDR3 length: 12 amino acids. V lost 6 bases to trimming and J lost 9 bases, with 13 bases between them. CDR3 residues: CASSLRPVTQYF. The CDR3 nucleotides are TGTGCCAGCAGCCTACGTCCTGTGACGCAGTATTTT.

This clonotype has more than one count but fewer than ten. The V gene is TRBV7-2, the J gene TRBJ2-7; D is undetermined. The CDR3 runs to 16 residues. Germline V gene lookup returns CDR1 SGHTA and CDR2 FQGNSA. The V end lost 4 bases, the J end lost 7 bases, and 23 bases lay between the germline ends. Here the CDR3 DNA reads TGTGCCAGCAGCTCTGCGGTGTACCGCGCCCGTAGGGAGCAGTACTTC. It encodes CASSSAVYRARREQYF.

This clonotype turned up a few times. This chain links TRBV6-6 with TRBJ2-5; D perhaps matches TRBD1 (5 bases). Trimming removed 7 bases at V and 1 base at J, with 10 bases between. The germline CDR1 and CDR2 sequences are MNHNY and SVGAGI (reference sequence). The CDR3 is 13 residues long. CDR3 DNA: TGTGCCAGCACCTTAGACAGCCAAGAGACCCAGTACTTC. It codes for CASTLDSQETQYF.

This chain uses TRBV20-1 with TRBJ1-1; 7 nucleotides line up with TRBD1. Per germline, CDR1 DFQATT and CDR2 SNEGSKA (reference sequence). The CDR3 extends over 15 amino acids. V gave up 2 bases and J gave up 0 bases; unmatched junction bases: 6. The DNA of the CDR3 is TGCAGTGCTAGACCCTACAGGGGAATGAACACTGAAGCTTTCTTT. Translation: CSARPYRGMNTEAFF.

V is TRBV4-3 and J is TRBJ2-1, with D maybe TRBD2 (5 bases). V lost 0 bases and J lost 3, with 9 bases in between. Germline CDR1 reads LGHNA; CDR2 reads YSLEER. The CDR3 extends over 15 amino acids. The DNA of the CDR3 is TGCGCCAGCAGCCAAGAGGAAGCGGTCTACAATGAGCAGTTCTTC. Residues: CASSQEEAVYNEQFF.

The DNA for the CDR3 is TGTGCCAGCACCCATTTGCTCCCGGGGGCCCCGGGGGAGCTGTTTTTT. Its protein is CASTHLLPGAPGELFF. The V and J genes are TRBV12-3 or TRBV12-4 and TRBJ2-2; D assignment may be TRBD1 or TRBD2 (6 bases each). V was trimmed by 7 bases and J by 8 bases, leaving 23 bases between them. The CDR3 length is 16 residues.

This clonotype was counted only a few times. The V call is TRBV29-1, the J call TRBJ2-7; the match to TRBD1 covers 9 bases. In germline, CDR1 is SQVTM, CDR2 ANQGSEA. The CDR3 sequence is 13 residues long. With V trimmed by 4 bases and J by 2 bases, 3 bases remained unmatched. CDR3 coding DNA: TGCAGCGTTGGGACAGGGGTCCCCTACGAGCAGTACTTC. This translates into CSVGTGVPYEQYF.

J is TRBJ2-2 and V is TRBV20-1; TRBD1 or TRBD2 may be the D gene (5 bases each). Germline CDR1 DFQATT, CDR2 SNEGSKA (reference sequence). The V end lost 4 bases, the J end lost 3 bases, and 15 bases lay between the germline ends. The CDR3 extends over 15 amino acids. The CDR3 coding sequence is TGCAGTGCTAATTTAGGGGACGGAGACACCGGGGAGCTGTTTTTT. Encoded protein: CSANLGDGDTGELFF.